Presented here are 26 T cell receptor beta chains from one specimen sequenced in a study of cytomegalovirus exposure and HLA in healthy donors. With 60 Vbeta and 13 Jbeta primers, the PCR was carried out. Only in-frame clones appear in the TCRdb table, and some are missing; sequencing was by immunoSEQ multiplex PCR. The sample includes about 170,000 clones, 60% to 80% of them seen just once. Sequences were obtained from PBMCs. The receptors stem from a middle-aged man in good health and CMV-seropositive.

The V and J genes are TRBV29-1 and TRBJ1-4; TRBD1 aligns across 7 bases. CDR3 length: 12 residues. The germline CDR1 and CDR2 sequences are SQVTM and ANQGSEA. J gave up 7 bases and V 6 bases, and 5 bases lay outside the gene matches. In DNA form, the CDR3 reads TGCAGCGTCCGGGACAGCGCTGAAAAACTGTTTTTT. Translated: CSVRDSAEKLFF.

The chain couples TRBV27 to TRBJ2-7; the match to TRBD1 covers 10 bases. The length of the CDR3 is 15 residues. Germline values: CDR1 MNHEY, CDR2 SMNVEV (reference sequence). Trimming cost V 7 bases and J 5 bases; bases outside gene matches: 11. This CDR3 reads CASTHLGTGVHEQYF. The CDR3 coding sequence is TGTGCCAGCACGCACCTTGGGACAGGGGTACACGAGCAGTACTTC.

The chain links TRBV6-6 to TRBJ1-2, with D perhaps matching TRBD1 (5 bases). With 4 bases removed from V and 2 bases from J, the gap between germline ends came to 14 bases. The length of the CDR3 is 15 residues. The germline V gene has CDR1 MNHNY and CDR2 SVGAGI (reference sequence). Here the CDR3 DNA reads TGTGCCAGCAGTTCAAGACAGAACCTCAACTATGGCTACACCTTC. It encodes CASSSRQNLNYGYTF.

This chain joins TRBV7-9 and TRBJ2-5; 7 bases map to TRBD1. The germline V gene encodes CDR1 SEHNR and CDR2 FQNEAQ (reference sequence). V gave up 0 bases and J gave up 3 bases; unmatched junction bases: 7. The CDR3 has 16 residues. CDR3 in DNA: TGTGCCAGCAGCTTAGCCTGGAGAGGGGGCGAAGAGACCCAGTACTTC. This translates into CASSLAWRGGEETQYF.

The gene calls are TRBV7-6 and TRBJ2-3, with TRBD1 matching over 9 bases. CDR1 and CDR2 from the germline V gene are SGHVS and FNYEAQ. With 0 bases clipped from V and 5 bases from J, the junction kept 6 bases outside the gene matches. This CDR3 is 16 amino acids long. This CDR3 reads CASSLAFATGGDTQYF. The DNA of the CDR3 is TGTGCCAGCAGCTTAGCGTTTGCGACAGGGGGAGATACGCAGTATTTT.

V is TRBV11-3 and J is TRBJ2-7, with TRBD2 identical over 8 bases. There are 16 residues in the CDR3. The V and J ends lost 5 bases and 3 bases, in that order; junction bases with no gene match: 12. Looked up from germline, CDR1 is SGHNT and CDR2 is YENEEA. In nucleotides, the CDR3 is TGTGCCAGCAGCCCTGAGGGTCGGGGGGGAAACTACGAGCAGTACTTC. It translates to CASSPEGRGGNYEQYF.

This clone was found a few times. This chain joins TRBV15 and TRBJ1-2, with 9 positions matching TRBD1. CDR1 LNHNV and CDR2 YYDKDF come from the germline V gene (reference sequence). The CDR3 is 16 amino acids. V was clipped by 8 bases and J by 4 bases; unmatched bases: 14. CDR3 residues: CATSPVGTGGVYGYTF. CDR3 bases: TGTGCCACCTCACCCGTTGGTACAGGGGGCGTCTATGGCTACACCTTC.

The rearrangement uses TRBV11-3 and TRBJ2-2; maybe TRBD1 (5 bases). Germline assignment: CDR1 SGHNT and CDR2 YENEEA. The CDR3 spans 15 residues. The ends were cut back, 1 base at V and 4 bases at J, with 10 bases in the middle. The DNA for the CDR3 is TGTGCCAGCAGCTTAGGGACATTAAGCACCGGGGAGCTGTTTTTT. Translating it yields CASSLGTLSTGELFF.

The chain carries TRBV11-3 and TRBJ2-7; D is undetermined. This CDR3 is built from 12 residues. The germline V gene has CDR1 SGHNT and CDR2 YENEEA. Trimming removed 8 bases from V and 10 bases from J, with 18 bases in between. The CDR3 nucleotides read TGTGCCAGCGCCGTCCGAGGCCCCCAACAGTACTTC. Its translation is CASAVRGPQQYF.

The chain combines TRBV18 with TRBJ2-1; 15 nucleotides line up with TRBD2. The CDR3 extends over 18 amino acids. CDR1 and CDR2 (germline): KGHSH, LQKENI. V trimming: 0 bases; J trimming: 4 bases; junction bases outside the gene matches: 4. The CDR3 DNA is TGTGCCAGCTCACCACCGGGACTAGCGGGAGGTACTTACAATGAGCAGTTCTTC. This sequence encodes CASSPPGLAGGTYNEQFF.

This clone has only one observation. The V gene is TRBV30, the J gene TRBJ1-1, with D unclear. Germline assignment: CDR1 GTSNPN and CDR2 SVGIG (reference sequence). V lost 2 bases, J lost 4 bases, and 11 bases lay in between. The CDR3 covers 13 residues. The CDR3 sequence: CAWSNTRRTEAFF. The CDR3 DNA is TGTGCCTGGAGTAACACGAGGCGCACTGAAGCTTTCTTT.

This chain links TRBV27 with TRBJ1-5, with D uncertain. V was pared by 5 bases and J by 4 bases, with 9 bases between. The CDR3 runs to 13 residues. In germline, CDR1 is MNHEY, CDR2 SMNVEV (reference sequence). CDR3 in amino acids: CASSVSGNQPQHF. The CDR3 DNA is TGTGCCAGCAGTGTGTCAGGAAATCAGCCCCAGCATTTT.

V and J are TRBV10-3 and TRBJ1-1; no clear D. This CDR3 comprises 13 residues. Germline V gives CDR1 ENHRY, CDR2 SYGVKD. V was trimmed by 5 bases and J by 4 bases, leaving 11 bases between them. The CDR3 DNA sequence: TGTGCCATCAGTCCCCCGGGGATCACTGAAGCTTTCTTT. Encoded protein: CAISPPGITEAFF.

As DNA, the CDR3 is TGTGCCAGTAGTATAGACGTGTCACTCTATAGCAATCAGCCCCAGCATTTT. It encodes CASSIDVSLYSNQPQHF. The chain is built from TRBV19 and TRBJ1-5; D remains ambiguous. Germline V gives CDR1 LNHDA, CDR2 SQIVND (reference sequence). The CDR3 loop spans 17 amino acids. Trimming took 0 bases from V and 0 from J, leaving 12 bases between them.

The rearrangement uses TRBV7-9 and TRBJ1-2; tentative D call: TRBD1 (5 bases). Trimming left V 5 bases short and J 8 bases short, with 18 bases between. CDR1 and CDR2 (germline): SEHNR, FQNEAQ (reference sequence). There are 14 residues in the CDR3. The CDR3 sequence: CASSPARGFGGYTF. CDR3 nucleotides: TGTGCCAGCAGCCCCGCTAGGGGATTTGGAGGCTACACCTTC.

The V gene is TRBV5-6, the J gene TRBJ1-5; tentative D call: TRBD1 (6 bases). V was pared by 4 bases and J by 4 bases, with 15 bases between. Germline loops: CDR1 SGHDT, CDR2 YYEEEE. CDR3 length: 15 residues. The CDR3 reads CASSITQGGNQPQHF. CDR3 nucleotides: TGTGCCAGCAGCATCACACAGGGAGGGAATCAGCCCCAGCATTTT. The whole variable domain, remainder taken from reference TRBV5-6 and TRBJ1-5, is DAGVTQSPTHLIKTRGQQVTLRCSPKSGHDTVSWYQQALGQGPQFIFQYYEEEERQRGNFPDRFSGHQFPNYSSELNVNALLLGDSALYLCASSITQGGNQPQHFGDGTRLSIL.

The V and J genes are TRBV10-2 and TRBJ2-2, with TRBD2 as a possible D gene (6 bases). V lost 3 bases, J lost 4 bases, and 9 bases lay in between. CDR3 length equals 14 residues. The germline V gene encodes CDR1 WSHSY and CDR2 SAAADI. The CDR3 sequence is CASSDPGATGELFF. The CDR3 nucleotides are TGCGCCAGCAGTGATCCGGGAGCCACCGGGGAGCTGTTTTTT.

This chain links TRBV2 with TRBJ1-5; a possible D gene is TRBD1 (5 bases). The CDR3 sequence is 14 residues long. CDR1 and CDR2 (germline): SNHLY, FYNNEI. V dropped 4 bases and J dropped 6 bases, with 13 bases sitting between them. The CDR3 coding sequence is TGTGCCAGCAGTGGAAGTCAGGGTGGTCAGCCCCAGCATTTT. Protein sequence: CASSGSQGGQPQHF.

This chain links TRBV2 with TRBJ2-5; 11 positions match TRBD2. The J segment lost 1 base and the V segment lost 7 bases, leaving 8 bases of the junction unmatched. CDR3 size: 16 residues. Germline V gene lookup returns CDR1 SNHLY and CDR2 FYNNEI. The CDR3 region has the DNA TGTGCCAGCACTCCTAGCGGGAGGCCCCTCCAAGAGACCCAGTACTTC. As protein: CASTPSGRPLQETQYF.

V usage is TRBV11-2 and J usage is TRBJ1-2; a weak D match, TRBD1 (6 bases). The germline gives CDR1 SGHAT, CDR2 FQNNGV. V gave up 5 bases and J gave up 5 bases, with 18 bases separating them. CDR3 length: 15 residues. In nucleotides, the CDR3 is TGTGCCAGCAGCCCCTATGGGGGGGCAGAATATGGCTACACCTTC. Translating it yields CASSPYGGAEYGYTF.

This clone has just one count. This rearrangement joins TRBV9 to TRBJ2-5, with 8 bases lining up with TRBD2. With 4 bases clipped from V and 5 bases from J, the junction kept 4 bases outside the gene matches. CDR3 size: 13 residues. From germline, CDR1 is SGDLS and CDR2 YYNGEE. The CDR3 sequence: CASSIRGGETQYF. In DNA form, the CDR3 reads TGTGCCAGCAGCATCCGCGGGGGGGAGACCCAGTACTTC. The whole variable domain, filled in from reference TRBV9 and TRBJ2-5, reads DSGVTQTPKHLITATGQRVTLRCSPRSGDLSVYWYQQSLDQGLQFLIQYYNGEERAKGNILERFSAQQFPDLHSELNLSSLELGDSALYFCASSIRGGETQYFGPGTRLLVL.

This clone was recorded once. The gene calls are TRBV5-1 and TRBJ1-4, with a tentative D call TRBD1 (5 bases). The CDR3 loop spans 16 amino acids. Per germline, CDR1 SGHRS and CDR2 YFSETQ. Trimming took off 4 bases at V and 7 bases at J, with 20 bases between the two ends. CDR3 in amino acids: CASSILPAQAREKLFF. CDR3 nucleotides: TGCGCCAGCAGCATATTGCCCGCACAGGCACGTGAAAAACTGTTTTTT.

Here the CDR3 DNA reads TGTGCCAGCAGCGACCGACTAGCAAACACAGATACGCAGTATTTT. Translating gives CASSDRLANTDTQYF. This chain links TRBV7-3 with TRBJ2-3; TRBD2 agrees at 7 bases. This CDR3 has 15 residues. CDR1 and CDR2 (germline): SGHTA, FQGTGA. The V and J ends lost 5 bases and 2 bases, in that order; junction bases with no gene match: 7.

The chain employs TRBV5-1 and TRBJ2-6; D gene uncertain. CDR1 is SGHRS and CDR2 is YFSETQ in the germline V gene. Trimming took off 1 base at V and 1 base at J, with 6 bases between the two ends. The CDR3 totals 15 residues. CDR3 nucleotides: TGCGCCAGCAGCTTGACCCAGTCTGGGGCCAACGTCCTGACTTTC. Its translation is CASSLTQSGANVLTF. Looking up the rest from reference TRBV5-1 and TRBJ2-6 gives the full variable domain: KAGVTQTPRYLIKTRGQQVTLSCSPISGHRSVSWYQQTPGQGLQFLFEYFSETQRNKGNFPGRFSGRQFSNSRSEMNVSTLELGDSALYLCASSLTQSGANVLTFGAGSRLTVL.

The chain combines TRBV2 with TRBJ1-5; D is uncertain. CDR3 size: 19 residues. The germline V gene has CDR1 SNHLY and CDR2 FYNNEI. V lost 0 bases, J lost 0 bases, and 18 bases lay in between. The CDR3 DNA follows: TGTGCCAGCAGTGAAGCTTCCGGCAGGAGGACCTATAGCAATCAGCCCCAGCATTTT. This codes for CASSEASGRRTYSNQPQHF.

The chain carries TRBV9 and TRBJ2-2; D gene uncertain. Germline assignment: CDR1 SGDLS and CDR2 YYNGEE. V shed 5 bases and J shed 4 bases, with 15 bases lying between them. This CDR3 region has 15 residues. CDR3 loop: CASRPQNPSTGELFF. For the CDR3, the DNA is TGTGCCAGCAGGCCACAGAACCCGAGCACCGGGGAGCTGTTTTTT.